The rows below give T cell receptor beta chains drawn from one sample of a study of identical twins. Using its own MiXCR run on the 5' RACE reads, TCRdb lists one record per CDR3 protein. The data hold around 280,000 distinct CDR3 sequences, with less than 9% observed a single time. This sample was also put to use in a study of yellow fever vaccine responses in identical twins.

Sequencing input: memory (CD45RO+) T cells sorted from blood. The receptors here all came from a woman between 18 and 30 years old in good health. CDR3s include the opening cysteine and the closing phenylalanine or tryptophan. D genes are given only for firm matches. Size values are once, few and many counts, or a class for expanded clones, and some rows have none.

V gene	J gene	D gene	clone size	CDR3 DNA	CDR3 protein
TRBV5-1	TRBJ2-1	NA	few	TGCGCCAGCAGCTTGGTTCCGACAGGACTACAGAATGAGCAGTTCTTC	CASSLVPTGLQNEQFF
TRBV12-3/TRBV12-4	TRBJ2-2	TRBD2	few	TGTGCCAGCACTCGTACTAGCGGGAGGGCAAGCGGGGAGCTGTTTTTT	CASTRTSGRASGELFF
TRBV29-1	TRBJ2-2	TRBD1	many	TGCAGCGTTGTCGGGACAGAGCACTCAAACACCGGGGAGCTGTTTTTT	CSVVGTEHSNTGELFF
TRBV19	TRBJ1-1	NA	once	TGTGCCAGTAGTATTTGGGGCCAGGCGAACACTGAAGCTTTCTTT	CASSIWGQANTEAFF
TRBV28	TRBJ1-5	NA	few	TGTGCCACCAGAACCTTCGACCTCAACAATCAGCCCCAGCATTTT	CATRTFDLNNQPQHF
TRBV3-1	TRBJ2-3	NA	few	TGTGCCAGCAGCCAAGACTGGTCGAGGGGGGATACGCAGTATTTT	CASSQDWSRGDTQYF
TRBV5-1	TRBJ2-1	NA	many	TGCGCCAGCAGCTCTGGACTGAACCCCATCTACAATGAGCAGTTCTTC	CASSSGLNPIYNEQFF
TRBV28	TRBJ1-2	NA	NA	TGTGCCAGCAGTTTAACCCAATCCTATGGCTACACCTTC	CASSLTQSYGYTF
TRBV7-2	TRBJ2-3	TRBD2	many	TGTGCCAGCAGCGTTGGACTAGCGGGTTTTAAAGATACGCAGTATTTT	CASSVGLAGFKDTQYF
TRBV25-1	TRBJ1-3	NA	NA	TGTGCCAGCAACCCGACAGTGGGCTCTGGAAACACCATATATTTT	CASNPTVGSGNTIYF
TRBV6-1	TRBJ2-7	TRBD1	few	TGTGCCAGCAGTGAAGCGAGGAGACAGGGATACTACGAGCAGTACTTC	CASSEARRQGYYEQYF
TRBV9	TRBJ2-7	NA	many	TGTGCCAGCAGCACCTCAGGGAGCTCCTACGAGCAGTACTTC	CASSTSGSSYEQYF
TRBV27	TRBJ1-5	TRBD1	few	TGTGCCAGCGGAGGCGGGACAGGGGCCAATCAGCCCCAGCATTTT	CASGGGTGANQPQHF
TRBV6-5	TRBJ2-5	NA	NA	TGTGCCAGCAGTTACCCCCCCAGGGGAGAGACCCAGTACTTC	CASSYPPRGETQYF
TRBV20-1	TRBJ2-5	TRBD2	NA	TGCAGTGCTAGGCATTTAGCGGGAGGGCGGGGAGAGACCCAGTACTTC	CSARHLAGGRGETQYF
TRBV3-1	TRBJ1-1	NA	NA	TGTGCCAGCAGCCAGATTGGGGTTGGCACTGAAGCTTTCTTT	CASSQIGVGTEAFF
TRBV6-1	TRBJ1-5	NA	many	TGTGCCAGCAGGCCCGATAGCAATCAGCCCCAGCATTTT	CASRPDSNQPQHF
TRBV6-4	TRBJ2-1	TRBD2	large	TGTGCCAGCAGTGAGCGGGAGGCGAATGAGCAGTTCTTC	CASSEREANEQFF
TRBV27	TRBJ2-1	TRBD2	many	TGTGCCAGCAGTTCACTAGCGGGACTTAACAATGAGCAGTTCTTC	CASSSLAGLNNEQFF
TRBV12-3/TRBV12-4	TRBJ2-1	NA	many	TGTGCCAGCAGTAAGATCAATGAGCAGTTCTTC	CASSKINEQFF
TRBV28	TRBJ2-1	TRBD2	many	TGTGCCAGCATCTGGGGCGGGGGGGCCTACAATGAGCAGTTCTTC	CASIWGGGAYNEQFF
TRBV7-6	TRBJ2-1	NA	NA	TGTGCCAGCAGCTCCCGCGACGGAAGCTCCTACAATGAGCTGTTCTTC	CASSSRDGSSYNELFF
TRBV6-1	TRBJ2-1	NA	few	TGTGCCAGCAGAGCCTTTTGGGGGACACCCGAGAACAATGAGCAGTTCTTC	CASRAFWGTPENNEQFF
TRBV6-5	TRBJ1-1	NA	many	TGTGCCAGCAGTTACTCCGGGAGCACTGAAGCTTTCTTT	CASSYSGSTEAFF
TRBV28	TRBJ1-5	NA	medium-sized	TGTGCCAGCAGTTTCGCGGATCTGTTTCAGCCCCAGCATTTT	CASSFADLFQPQHF
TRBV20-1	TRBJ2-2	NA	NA	TGCAGTGCTGGGGGCAAGGGGAACACCGGGGAGCTGTTTTTT	CSAGGKGNTGELFF
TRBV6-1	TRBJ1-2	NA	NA	TGTGCCAGCAGGGAACGGACCGCAGGAACCTATGGCTACACCTTC	CASRERTAGTYGYTF
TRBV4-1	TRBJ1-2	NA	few	TGCGCCAGCAGCCAAGATCTGGGCAGGGTTGATGGCTACACCTTC	CASSQDLGRVDGYTF
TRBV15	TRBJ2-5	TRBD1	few	TGTGCCACCGCGTCCCGGGACAGGCTGGCAGAGACCCAGTACTTC	CATASRDRLAETQYF
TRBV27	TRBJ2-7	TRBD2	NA	TGTGCCAGCATGGTCGGGCTAGCGGGGGCCTACGAGCAGTACTTC	CASMVGLAGAYEQYF
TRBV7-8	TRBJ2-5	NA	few	TGTGCCAGCAGCGCATCTAGCGCCCAAGAGACCCAGTACTTC	CASSASSAQETQYF
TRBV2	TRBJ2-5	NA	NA	TGTGCCAGCAGTGCGATGGATCGGGAGACCCAGTACTTC	CASSAMDRETQYF
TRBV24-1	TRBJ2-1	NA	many	TGTGCCACCAGTGCAGCAGTTGAGCAGTTCTTC	CATSAAVEQFF
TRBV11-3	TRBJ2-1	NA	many	TGTGCCAGCAGCTTAGTCTCTAGGCTAACCTACAATGAGCAGTTCTTC	CASSLVSRLTYNEQFF
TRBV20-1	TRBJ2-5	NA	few	TGCAGTGGAACCGGACGGACCCAAGAGACCCAGTACTTC	CSGTGRTQETQYF
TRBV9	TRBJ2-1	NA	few	TGTGCCAGCAGCGGATCTAACAATGAGCAGTTCTTC	CASSGSNNEQFF
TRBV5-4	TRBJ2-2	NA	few	TGTGCCAGCACCAAGGACCAGGCGGGCCCGAACACCGGGGAGCTGTTTTTT	CASTKDQAGPNTGELFF
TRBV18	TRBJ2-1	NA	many	TGTGCCAGCACCCAGCGACCTGACGGGATAAACAATGAGCAGTTCTTC	CASTQRPDGINNEQFF
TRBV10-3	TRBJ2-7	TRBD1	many	TGTGCCATCAGTGATGGGACAGGCTACTACGAGCAGTACTTC	CAISDGTGYYEQYF
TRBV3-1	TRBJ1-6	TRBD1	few	TGTGCCAGCAGCCAGGGACAGGGTTTTTCACCCCTCCACTTT	CASSQGQGFSPLHF
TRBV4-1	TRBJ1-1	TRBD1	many	TGCGCCAGCAGCCAACCCGGGACAGGGGGCTGGACTGAAGCTTTCTTT	CASSQPGTGGWTEAFF
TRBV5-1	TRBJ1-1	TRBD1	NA	TGCGCCAGCAGCTTGGGAACAGGGGCCGAAGCTGTCTTT	CASSLGTGAEAVF
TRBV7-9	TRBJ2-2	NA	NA	TGTGCCAGCAGCTTAGGGACAGCACCCACCGGGGAGCTGTTTTTT	CASSLGTAPTGELFF
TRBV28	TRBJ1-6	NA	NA	TGTGCCAGCAGTATCCCCCGGTTGACAGTCCACTTT	CASSIPRLTVHF
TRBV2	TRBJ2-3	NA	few	TGTGCCAGCAGTAAGACAGGACTAAGCACAGATACGCAGTATTTT	CASSKTGLSTDTQYF
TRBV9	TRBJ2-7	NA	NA	TGTGCCAGCAGCGCCACCGCGGACGGATCCTACGAGCAGTACTTC	CASSATADGSYEQYF
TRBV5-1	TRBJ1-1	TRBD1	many	TGCGCCAGCAGGGAACAGGGGGACACTGAAGCTTTCTTT	CASREQGDTEAFF
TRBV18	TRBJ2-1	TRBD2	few	TGTGCCAGCTCACCCGGGACTAGCGGCAATGAGCAGTTCTTC	CASSPGTSGNEQFF
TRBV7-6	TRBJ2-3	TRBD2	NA	TGTGCCAGCAGCTTAGTCCCAGCGGGGTCAGATACGCAGTATTTT	CASSLVPAGSDTQYF
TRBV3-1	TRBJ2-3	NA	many	TGTGCCAGCAGCCGGGGGTCCACAGATACGCAGTATTTT	CASSRGSTDTQYF